This passage covers 29 T cell receptor beta chains from one sample sequenced in a study of Ad26.COV2.S vaccination and SARS-CoV-2 variants. Treatment of the sample: roughly 19 received Ad26.COV2.S at low or high dose, single or two shots; roughly 5 received placebo; per-sample allocation not given. Sampling took place 63 days after the first vaccine or placebo injection. Measured with immunoSEQ multiplex PCR; TCRdb has only the in-frame clones, and not every one. The sample shows about 320,000 clones, 85% to 90% of them seen only once. The input for sequencing was peripheral blood, taken in a trial of Ad26.COV2.S vaccine versus placebo. The receptors were gathered from a person between 18 and 65 years old who received the Ad26.COV2.S COVID-19 vaccine or a placebo.

This chain uses TRBV18 with TRBJ2-3, with TRBD2 matching 9 bases. The CDR3 runs 15 residues. The V gene's germline CDR1 is KGHSH and CDR2 LQKENI. The V gene end was trimmed by 5 bases and the J gene end by 5 bases; junction bases not matched to a gene: 8. The CDR3 loop reads CASSTRGGLIDTQYF. CDR3 in DNA: TGTGCCAGCTCAACGCGGGGGGGCCTAATAGATACGCAGTATTTT. Combining the CDR3 with reference TRBV18 and TRBJ2-3 gives the whole variable domain NAGVMQNPRHLVRRRGQEARLRCSPMKGHSHVYWYRQLPEEGLKFMVYLQKENIIDESGMPKERFSAEFPKEGPSILRIQQVVRGDSAAYFCASSTRGGLIDTQYFGPGTRLTVL.

This chain uses TRBV5-4 with TRBJ1-1; D possibly corresponds to TRBD1 (6 bases). Trimming took off 2 bases at V and 3 bases at J, with 20 bases between the two ends. CDR3 size: 17 residues. CDR1 is SGHNT, CDR2 YYREEE, per germline (reference sequence). The CDR3 nucleotides are TGTGCCAGCAGCTTCCCTGCCACAGGGTATAGGGACACTGAAGCTTTCTTT. This sequence encodes CASSFPATGYRDTEAFF.

The chain combines TRBV6-4 with TRBJ2-2; 9 bases map to TRBD2. The CDR3 is 16 amino acids. J lost 3 bases, V lost 3 bases, and 5 bases had no gene match. Germline assignment: CDR1 MRHNA and CDR2 SNTAGT. The CDR3 here is CASSEAGGTDTGELFF. The DNA for the CDR3 is TGTGCCAGCAGTGAAGCGGGGGGTACCGACACCGGGGAGCTGTTTTTT.

CDR3 amino acids: CSVVQGSSPNQPQHF. The CDR3 region has the DNA TGCAGCGTTGTGCAGGGGTCGTCTCCCAATCAGCCCCAGCATTTT. The chain joins TRBV29-1 to TRBJ1-5; D may be TRBD1 (6 bases). V lost 4 bases to trimming and J lost 3 bases, with 16 bases between them. The CDR3 contains 15 residues. Germline loops: CDR1 SQVTM, CDR2 ANQGSEA.

A remark on this clone: Germline is not matched at one junction end, which may reflect a read error. The V call is TRBV7-7, the J call TRBJ2-3; D may be TRBD1 (6 bases). CDR3 size: 15 residues. Germline-derived CDR1 and CDR2 are SSHAT and FNYEAQ (reference sequence). CDR3 in amino acids: CASSSGHHKGDTQYF. The CDR3 DNA reads TGTGCTAGCAGCTCGGGACATCATAAAGGAGATACGCAGTATTTT.

V and J are TRBV2 and TRBJ2-5, with TRBD1 matching over 7 bases. Germline V lookup: CDR1 SNHLY, CDR2 FYNNEI. This CDR3 region has 14 residues. The trim removed 6 bases at V and 2 bases at J, leaving 6 bases unmatched. The CDR3 coding sequence is TGTGCCAGCAGGAGAGACAGGGCACAAGAGACCCAGTACTTC. As protein: CASRRDRAQETQYF.

The chain couples TRBV7-2 to TRBJ1-4, with D possibly being TRBD1 (5 bases). The CDR3 is 14 amino acids. The ends were cut back, 5 bases at V and 2 bases at J, with 9 bases in the middle. CDR1 SGHTA and CDR2 FQGNSA come from the germline V gene. Written as DNA, the CDR3 is TGTGCCAGCAGCGCGCGGGGGACTAATGAAAAACTGTTTTTT. It codes for CASSARGTNEKLFF.

The chain links TRBV7-2 to TRBJ2-1; a weak D match, TRBD1 (6 bases). Germline V lookup: CDR1 SGHTA, CDR2 FQGNSA. The CDR3 spans 15 residues. The ends were cut back, 6 bases at V and 0 bases at J, with 12 bases in the middle. This CDR3 is CASSLEQGSYNEQFF. The DNA for the CDR3 is TGTGCCAGCAGTCTGGAACAGGGCTCCTACAATGAGCAGTTCTTC.

The chain couples TRBV14 to TRBJ2-2; D possibly uses TRBD1 or TRBD2 (5 bases each). The CDR3 length is 19 residues. The germline CDR1 and CDR2 sequences are SGHDN and FVKESK. Trimming removed 4 bases at V and 3 bases at J, with 24 bases between. The CDR3 sequence is CASSREGLGVFPYTGELFF. In DNA form, the CDR3 reads TGTGCCAGCAGCCGCGAGGGGTTGGGGGTGTTTCCGTACACCGGGGAGCTGTTTTTT.

The genes are TRBV3-1 (or the pseudogene TRBV3-2) and TRBJ1-3; 8 bases fit TRBD1. The V gene end was trimmed by 1 base and the J gene end by 2 bases; junction bases not matched to a gene: 7. CDR1 is LGHDT and CDR2 is YNNKEL in the germline V gene (reference sequence). The CDR3 loop spans 17 amino acids. CDR3 protein: CASSQGQGALTGNTIYF. In nucleotides, the CDR3 is TGTGCCAGCAGCCAAGGGCAGGGGGCCCTCACTGGAAACACCATATATTTT.

The chain employs TRBV6-2 or TRBV6-3 and TRBJ1-5; D remains unclear. Germline CDR1 is MNHEY and CDR2 is SVGEGT. The V and J ends lost 5 bases and 4 bases respectively, with 6 bases between them. The CDR3 is made up of 12 amino acids. The CDR3: CASSAQNQPQHF. The CDR3, as DNA: TGTGCCAGCAGTGCTCAGAATCAGCCCCAGCATTTT.

V and J are TRBV24-1 and TRBJ2-5; the D is unclear. Trimming stripped 2 bases from V and 3 bases from J, with 9 bases between. There are 14 residues in the CDR3. CDR1 is KGHDR, CDR2 SFDVKD, per germline. CDR3 residues: CATSDSSSEETQYF. Written as DNA, the CDR3 is TGTGCCACCAGTGATTCCTCGTCGGAAGAGACCCAGTACTTC.

This clone was seen only a few times. DNA of the CDR3: TGTGCCAGTAGAGAGTATGATCAGCCCCAGCATTTT. Translating it yields CASREYDQPQHF. The rearrangement uses TRBV19 and TRBJ1-5; D uncertain. The V gene's germline CDR1 is LNHDA and CDR2 SQIVND (reference sequence). V was shortened by 6 bases and J by 5 bases, with 8 bases between the two germline ends. The CDR3 runs 12 residues. The entire variable domain, with the rest obtained from reference TRBV19 and TRBJ1-5, is as follows: DGGITQSPKYLFRKEGQNVTLSCEQNLNHDAMYWYRQDPGQGLRLIYYSQIVNDFQKGDIAEGYSVSREKKESFPLTVTSAQKNPTAFYLCASREYDQPQHFGDGTRLSIL.

The rearrangement joins TRBV25-1 to TRBJ2-5; no clear D gene. Germline CDR1 and CDR2: MGHDK and SYGVNS. V was shortened by 10 bases and J by 2 bases, with 14 bases between the two germline ends. This CDR3 has 13 amino acids. For the CDR3, the DNA is TGTGCCACCAATCCTGTGAATCAAGAGACCCAGTACTTC. Protein: CATNPVNQETQYF.

J is TRBJ2-7 and V is TRBV27; tentative D call: TRBD2 (7 bases). Germline lookup yields CDR1 MNHEY and CDR2 SMNVEV (reference sequence). Trimming removed 6 bases from V and 3 bases from J, with 18 bases in between. This CDR3 region has 15 residues. The CDR3: CASRRQRGGNYEQYF. CDR3 coding DNA: TGTGCCAGCAGACGTCAGAGGGGGGGTAACTACGAGCAGTACTTC.

V and J are TRBV4-1 and TRBJ2-7; 7 nucleotides align to TRBD1. Germline V gene data show CDR1 as MGHRA and CDR2 as YSYEKL. This CDR3 is 17 amino acids long. With 3 bases clipped from V and 2 bases from J, the junction kept 13 bases outside the gene matches. The CDR3, as DNA: TGCGCCAGCAGCCATGACCCATCTGACAGGGCCACCTACGAGCAGTACTTC. Its translation: CASSHDPSDRATYEQYF.

The chain has TRBV4-2 and TRBJ2-4; D call uncertain. Germline V lookup: CDR1 LGHNA, CDR2 YNFKEQ. V lost 0 bases to trimming and J lost 5 bases, with 11 bases between them. The CDR3 loop spans 15 amino acids. The CDR3 loop reads CASSQDWFDENIQYF. The CDR3 DNA reads TGTGCCAGCAGCCAAGATTGGTTCGACGAAAACATTCAGTACTTC.

In this sample, this clone turned up once. CDR3 DNA: TGCGCCAGCAGCTTGGCCGGGGACAGGGGTCAGCCCCAGCATTTT. Translated: CASSLAGDRGQPQHF. The V and J genes are TRBV5-1 and TRBJ1-5; 10 bases fit TRBD1. This CDR3 has 15 amino acids. The ends lost 0 bases at V and 6 bases at J; junction bases unmatched: 3. Germline CDR1 and CDR2: SGHRS and YFSETQ.

The chain uses TRBV29-1 and TRBJ1-5, with D possibly matching TRBD1 (5 bases). Trimming cost V 2 bases and J 6 bases, with 23 bases left between them. There are 17 residues in the CDR3. CDR1 and CDR2 from the germline V gene are SQVTM and ANQGSEA. This CDR3 is CSVESIPGTAEGQPQHF. For the CDR3, the DNA is TGCAGCGTTGAATCCATCCCCGGGACCGCGGAAGGTCAGCCCCAGCATTTT.

V usage is TRBV10-3 and J usage is TRBJ2-3, with D tentatively TRBD2 (5 bases). V shed 11 bases and J shed 3 bases, with 12 bases lying between them. The CDR3 extends over 12 amino acids. Germline CDR1 is ENHRY and CDR2 is SYGVKD. The CDR3 DNA follows: TGTGCCGCCGCGGGTACAACAGATACGCAGTATTTT. Translation: CAAAGTTDTQYF.

The gene calls are TRBV7-9 and TRBJ2-3; unclear D gene. Per germline, CDR1 SEHNR and CDR2 FQNEAQ (reference sequence). The CDR3 covers 16 residues. The ends were cut back, 0 bases at V and 3 bases at J, with 13 bases in the middle. In DNA, the CDR3 is TGTGCCAGCAGCTTAGCTGTCTCAGGAAAAACAGATACGCAGTATTTT. Translated, it gives CASSLAVSGKTDTQYF.

V usage is TRBV6-7 and J usage is TRBJ1-1, with D possibly being TRBD1 (5 bases). TRBV6-7 is annotated as an ORF whose role is uncertain. CDR3 size: 14 residues. V lost 5 bases to trimming and J lost 5 bases, with 15 bases between them. CDR3 region: CASSDPGWETEAFF. The CDR3 coding sequence is TGTGCCAGCAGTGACCCAGGGTGGGAGACTGAAGCTTTCTTT.

The chain couples TRBV3-1 (or the pseudogene TRBV3-2) to TRBJ2-7; no firm D call. CDR1 is LGHDT and CDR2 is YNNKEL in the germline V gene (reference sequence). Between the trimmed V and J ends, which lost 1 base and 3 bases, there was a span of 13 bases. The CDR3 length is 15 residues. The CDR3 bases are TGTGCCAGCAGCCAAGGCGCAGTGCAGCGCTACGAGCAGTACTTC. Its translation: CASSQGAVQRYEQYF.

The rearrangement links TRBV7-9 to TRBJ2-7; the match to TRBD1 covers 7 bases. Germline loops: CDR1 SEHNR, CDR2 FQNEAQ (reference sequence). The V segment lost 5 bases and the J segment 0 bases; nucleotides outside the gene matches: 10. CDR3 length equals 16 residues. The DNA for the CDR3 is TGTGCCAGCAGCGACCCGACAGGGCGCTACTCCTACGAGCAGTACTTC. This gives the protein CASSDPTGRYSYEQYF.

V is TRBV7-2 and J is TRBJ2-3, with TRBD1 as a possible D gene (6 bases). The CDR3 loop spans 15 amino acids. Trimming removed 2 bases from V and 0 bases from J, with 9 bases in between. In germline, CDR1 is SGHTA, CDR2 FQGNSA. CDR3 sequence reads: CASSLLGASTDTQYF. The CDR3 DNA sequence: TGTGCCAGCAGCTTATTGGGGGCTAGCACAGATACGCAGTATTTT. The whole variable domain, remainder taken from reference TRBV7-2 and TRBJ2-3, is GAGVSQSPSNKVTEKGKDVELRCDPISGHTALYWYRQSLGQGLEFLIYFQGNSAPDKSGLPSDRFSAERTGGSVSTLTIQRTQQEDSAVYLCASSLLGASTDTQYFGPGTRLTVL.

With respect to this clone: Other DNA sequences in this sample translate to the same CDR3. The chain has TRBV3-1 (or the pseudogene TRBV3-2) and TRBJ1-5; TRBD1 matches at 9 bases. The length of the CDR3 is 14 residues. Germline loops: CDR1 LGHDT, CDR2 YNNKEL (reference sequence). V dropped 6 bases and J dropped 2; count of bases not matched to a gene: 2. CDR3 sequence (DNA): TGTGCCAGCAGTCGACAGGGGGGCAATCAGCCCCAGCATTTT. Its translation: CASSRQGGNQPQHF.

The chain combines TRBV18 with TRBJ1-2, with a weak D call TRBD1 (5 bases). Between the trimmed V and J ends, which lost 3 bases and 10 bases, there was a span of 12 bases. CDR1 KGHSH and CDR2 LQKENI come from the germline V gene. CDR3 length: 12 amino acids. The CDR3 nucleotides read TGTGCCAGCTCACCCCCTGGGGGAGACTACACCTTC. This gives the protein CASSPPGGDYTF.

The V gene is TRBV29-1, the J gene TRBJ1-2; 7 bases fit TRBD1. This CDR3 is built from 16 residues. From germline, CDR1 is SQVTM and CDR2 ANQGSEA. The junction had 11 bases not matched to a gene; V was cut back by 0 bases and J by 4 bases. CDR3 residues: CSVEEATGPYSYGYTF. The CDR3 DNA is TGCAGCGTTGAAGAAGCGACAGGGCCCTACTCCTATGGCTACACCTTC.

The chain joins TRBV19 to TRBJ1-3; no clear D gene. Germline V gene sequence: CDR1 LNHDA, CDR2 SQIVND (reference sequence). Trimming took 6 bases from V and 4 from J, leaving 19 bases between them. The CDR3 contains 16 residues. CDR3: CASRTQPVLPGNTIYF. For the CDR3, the DNA is TGTGCCAGTAGGACCCAGCCGGTCCTTCCCGGAAACACCATATATTTT.